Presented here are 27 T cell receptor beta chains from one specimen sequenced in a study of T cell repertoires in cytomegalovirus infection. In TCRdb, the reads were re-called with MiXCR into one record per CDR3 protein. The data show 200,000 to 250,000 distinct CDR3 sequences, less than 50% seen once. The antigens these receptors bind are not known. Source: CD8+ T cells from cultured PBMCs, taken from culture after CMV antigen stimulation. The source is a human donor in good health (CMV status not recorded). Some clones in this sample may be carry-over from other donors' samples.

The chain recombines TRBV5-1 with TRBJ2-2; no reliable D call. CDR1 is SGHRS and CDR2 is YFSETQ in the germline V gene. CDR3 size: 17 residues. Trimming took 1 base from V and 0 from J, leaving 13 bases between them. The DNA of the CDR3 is TGCGCCAGCAGCTTGCTAATGGGCGGTGCGAACACCGGGGAGCTGTTTTTT. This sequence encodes CASSLLMGGANTGELFF. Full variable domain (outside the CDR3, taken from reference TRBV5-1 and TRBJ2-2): KAGVTQTPRYLIKTRGQQVTLSCSPISGHRSVSWYQQTPGQGLQFLFEYFSETQRNKGNFPGRFSGRQFSNSRSEMNVSTLELGDSALYLCASSLLMGGANTGELFFGEGSRLTVL.

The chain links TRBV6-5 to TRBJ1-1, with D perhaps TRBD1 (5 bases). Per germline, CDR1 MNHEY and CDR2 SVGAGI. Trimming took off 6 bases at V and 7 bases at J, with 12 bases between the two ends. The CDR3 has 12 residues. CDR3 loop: CASRPGYGEAFF. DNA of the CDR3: TGTGCCAGCAGGCCAGGGTACGGTGAAGCTTTCTTT.

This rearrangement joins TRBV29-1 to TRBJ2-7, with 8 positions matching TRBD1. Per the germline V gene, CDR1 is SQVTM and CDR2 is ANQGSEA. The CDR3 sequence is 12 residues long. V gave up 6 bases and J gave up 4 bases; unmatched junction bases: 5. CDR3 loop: CSVRQGRYEQYF. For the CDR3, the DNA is TGCAGCGTGCGACAGGGGAGGTACGAGCAGTACTTC.

DNA for the CDR3: TGTGCCATCAGTGACGTGACAGGGGGCGATACAGATACGCAGTATTTT. It is translated as CAISDVTGGDTDTQYF. The V gene is TRBV10-3, the J gene TRBJ2-3; 10 bases line up with TRBD1. There are 16 residues in the CDR3. Germline lookup yields CDR1 ENHRY and CDR2 SYGVKD. The J segment lost 3 bases and the V segment lost 3 bases, leaving 6 bases of the junction unmatched.

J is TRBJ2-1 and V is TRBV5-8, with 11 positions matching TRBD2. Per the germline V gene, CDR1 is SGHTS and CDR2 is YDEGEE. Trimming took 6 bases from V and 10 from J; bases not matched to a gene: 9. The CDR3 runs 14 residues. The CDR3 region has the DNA TGTGCCAGCAAGTTCGGGCTAGCGGGGGGCGAGCAGTTCTTC. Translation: CASKFGLAGGEQFF.

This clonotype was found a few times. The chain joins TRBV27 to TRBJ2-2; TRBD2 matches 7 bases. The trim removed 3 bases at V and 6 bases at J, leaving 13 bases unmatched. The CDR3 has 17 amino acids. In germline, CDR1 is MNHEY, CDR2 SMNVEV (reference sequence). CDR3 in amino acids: CASSFSSGDASPGELFF. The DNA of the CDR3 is TGTGCCAGCAGTTTTTCAAGCGGGGACGCCTCCCCCGGGGAGCTGTTTTTT.

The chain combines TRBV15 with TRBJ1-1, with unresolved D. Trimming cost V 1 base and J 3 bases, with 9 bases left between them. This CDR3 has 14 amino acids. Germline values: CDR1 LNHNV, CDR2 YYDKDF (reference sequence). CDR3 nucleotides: TGTGCCACCAGCAGAGTAATCGGGGACACTGAAGCTTTCTTT. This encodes CATSRVIGDTEAFF. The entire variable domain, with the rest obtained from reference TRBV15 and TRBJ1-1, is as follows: DAMVIQNPRYQVTQFGKPVTLSCSQTLNHNVMYWYQQKSSQAPKLLFHYYDKDFNNEADTPDNFQSRRPNTSFCFLDIRSPGLGDTAMYLCATSRVIGDTEAFFGQGTRLTVV.

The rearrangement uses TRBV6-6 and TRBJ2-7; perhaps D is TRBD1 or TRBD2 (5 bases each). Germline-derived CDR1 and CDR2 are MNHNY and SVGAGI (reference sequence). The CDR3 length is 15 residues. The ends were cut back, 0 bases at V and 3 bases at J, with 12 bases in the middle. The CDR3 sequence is CASSYSRGAFYEQYF. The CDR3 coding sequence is TGTGCCAGCAGTTACTCGCGAGGGGCTTTCTACGAGCAGTACTTC.

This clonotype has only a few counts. The CDR3 nucleotides read TGTGCCACCAGACTAGCGGGAGGCCCCCCGAACACCGGGGAGCTGTTTTTT. Protein product: CATRLAGGPPNTGELFF. The chain links TRBV6-5 to TRBJ2-2, with 13 bases identical to TRBD2. With V trimmed by 10 bases and J by 0 bases, 8 bases remained unmatched. The CDR3 consists of 17 residues. In germline, CDR1 is MNHEY, CDR2 SVGAGI.

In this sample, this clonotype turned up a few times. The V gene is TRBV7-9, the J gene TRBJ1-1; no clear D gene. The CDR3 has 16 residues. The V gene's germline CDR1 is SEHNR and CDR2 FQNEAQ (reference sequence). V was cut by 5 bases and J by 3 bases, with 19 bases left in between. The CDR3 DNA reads TGTGCCAGCAGCCCAGCCCCGACGGGGATTCACACTGAAGCTTTCTTT. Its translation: CASSPAPTGIHTEAFF. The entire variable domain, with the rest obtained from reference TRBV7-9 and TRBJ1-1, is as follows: DTGVSQNPRHKITKRGQNVTFRCDPISEHNRLYWYRQTLGQGPEFLTYFQNEAQLEKSRLLSDRFSAERPKGSFSTLEIQRTEQGDSAMYLCASSPAPTGIHTEAFFGQGTRLTVV.

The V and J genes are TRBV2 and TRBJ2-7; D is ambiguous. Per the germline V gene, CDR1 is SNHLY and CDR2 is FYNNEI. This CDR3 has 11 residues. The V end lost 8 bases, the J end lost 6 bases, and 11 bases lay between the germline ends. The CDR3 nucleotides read TGTGCCAGCGAGGCCATTCCCGAGCAGTACTTC. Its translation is CASEAIPEQYF.

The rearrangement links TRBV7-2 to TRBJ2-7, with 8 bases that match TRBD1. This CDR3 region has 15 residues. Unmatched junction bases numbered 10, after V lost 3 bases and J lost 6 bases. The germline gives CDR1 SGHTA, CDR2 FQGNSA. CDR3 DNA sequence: TGTGCCAGCAGCTTTTTCAACAGGGGGGCCGTCGAGCAGTACTTC. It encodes CASSFFNRGAVEQYF.

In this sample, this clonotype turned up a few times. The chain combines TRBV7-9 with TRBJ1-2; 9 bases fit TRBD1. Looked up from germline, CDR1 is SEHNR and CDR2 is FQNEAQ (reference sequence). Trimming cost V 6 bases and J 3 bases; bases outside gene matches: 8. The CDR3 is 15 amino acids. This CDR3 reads CASRRDRATDYGYTF. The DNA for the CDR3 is TGTGCCAGCAGACGGGACAGGGCGACGGACTATGGCTACACCTTC.

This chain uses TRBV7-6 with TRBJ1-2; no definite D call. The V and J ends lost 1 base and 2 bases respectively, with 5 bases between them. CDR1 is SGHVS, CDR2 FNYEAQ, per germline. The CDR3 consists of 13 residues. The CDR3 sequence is CASSLDGNYGYTF. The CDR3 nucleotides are TGTGCCAGCAGCTTAGACGGCAACTATGGCTACACCTTC.

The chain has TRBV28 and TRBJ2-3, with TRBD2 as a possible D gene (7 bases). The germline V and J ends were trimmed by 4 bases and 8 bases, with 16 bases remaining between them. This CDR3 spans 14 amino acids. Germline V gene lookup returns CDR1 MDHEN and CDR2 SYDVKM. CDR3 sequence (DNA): TGTGCCAGCAGTTCTCGGGGGGCGGAAGTTACGCAGTATTTT. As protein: CASSSRGAEVTQYF.

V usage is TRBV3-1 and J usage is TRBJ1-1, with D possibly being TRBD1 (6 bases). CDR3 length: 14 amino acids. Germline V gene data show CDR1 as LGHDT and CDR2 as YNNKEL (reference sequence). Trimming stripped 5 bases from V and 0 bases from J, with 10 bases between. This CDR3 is CASSTGHLNTEAFF. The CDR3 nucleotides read TGTGCCAGCAGCACGGGACACTTGAACACTGAAGCTTTCTTT. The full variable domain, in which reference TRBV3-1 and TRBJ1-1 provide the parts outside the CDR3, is DTAVSQTPKYLVTQMGNDKSIKCEQNLGHDTMYWYKQDSKKFLKIMFSYNNKELIINETVPNRFSPKSPDKAHLNLHINSLELGDSAVYFCASSTGHLNTEAFFGQGTRLTVV.

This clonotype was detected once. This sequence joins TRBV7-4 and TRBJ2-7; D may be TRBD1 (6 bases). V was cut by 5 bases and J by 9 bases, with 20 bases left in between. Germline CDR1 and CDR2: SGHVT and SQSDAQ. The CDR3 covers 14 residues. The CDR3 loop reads CASSPNLGGAGQYF. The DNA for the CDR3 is TGTGCCAGCAGCCCGAACCTTGGGGGCGCCGGGCAGTACTTC. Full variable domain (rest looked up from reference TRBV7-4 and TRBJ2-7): GAGVSQSPRYKVAKRGRDVALRCDSISGHVTLYWYRQTLGQGSEVLTYSQSDAQRDKSGRPSGRFSAERPERSVSTLKIQRTEQGDSAVYLCASSPNLGGAGQYFGPGTRLTVT.

CDR3: CASSLNGGRGGNEQFF. The CDR3 DNA reads as TGTGCCAGCAGCTTAAACGGCGGGAGGGGTGGCAATGAGCAGTTCTTC. The V gene is TRBV11-2, the J gene TRBJ2-1, with 9 bases that match TRBD2. CDR3 length equals 16 residues. Germline values: CDR1 SGHAT, CDR2 FQNNGV. The ends lost 2 bases at V and 6 bases at J; junction bases unmatched: 8.

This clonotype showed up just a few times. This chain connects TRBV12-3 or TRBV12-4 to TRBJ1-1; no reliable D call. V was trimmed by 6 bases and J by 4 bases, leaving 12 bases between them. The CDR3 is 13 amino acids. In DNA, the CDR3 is TGTGCCAGCAGACCCGGCTTGGGCACTGAAGCTTTCTTT. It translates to CASRPGLGTEAFF.

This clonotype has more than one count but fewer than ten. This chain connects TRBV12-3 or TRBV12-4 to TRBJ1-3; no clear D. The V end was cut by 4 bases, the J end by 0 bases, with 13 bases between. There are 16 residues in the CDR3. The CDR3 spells CASSSASAGSGNTIYF. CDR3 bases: TGTGCCAGCAGTTCCGCTTCAGCGGGCTCTGGAAACACCATATATTTT.

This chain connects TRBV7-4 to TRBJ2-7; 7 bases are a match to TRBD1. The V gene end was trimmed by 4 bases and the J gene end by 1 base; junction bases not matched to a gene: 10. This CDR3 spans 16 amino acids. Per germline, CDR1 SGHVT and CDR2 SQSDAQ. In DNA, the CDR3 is TGTGCCAGCAGCTCCTTCGGACAGGTGGGATCCTACGAGCAGTACTTC. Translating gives CASSSFGQVGSYEQYF.

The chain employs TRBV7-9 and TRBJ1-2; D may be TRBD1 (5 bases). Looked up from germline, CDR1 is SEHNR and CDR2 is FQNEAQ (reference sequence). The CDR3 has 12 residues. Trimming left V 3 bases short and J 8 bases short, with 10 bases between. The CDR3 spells CASSFGGSGYTF. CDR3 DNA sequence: TGTGCCAGCAGCTTTGGGGGTTCCGGCTACACCTTC.

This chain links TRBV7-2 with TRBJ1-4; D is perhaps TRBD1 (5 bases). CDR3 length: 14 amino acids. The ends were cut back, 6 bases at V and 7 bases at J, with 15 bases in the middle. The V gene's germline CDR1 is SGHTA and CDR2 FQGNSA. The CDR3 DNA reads TGTGCCAGCAGTCCTCACCAGGGAGCTGAAAAACTGTTTTTT. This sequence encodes CASSPHQGAEKLFF.

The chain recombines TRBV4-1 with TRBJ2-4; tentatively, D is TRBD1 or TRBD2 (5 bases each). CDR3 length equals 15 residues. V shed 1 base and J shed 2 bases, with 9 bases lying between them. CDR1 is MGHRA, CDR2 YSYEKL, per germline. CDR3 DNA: TGCGCCAGCAGCCAAGGAGGGGCGCCCAAAAACATTCAGTACTTC. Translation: CASSQGGAPKNIQYF.

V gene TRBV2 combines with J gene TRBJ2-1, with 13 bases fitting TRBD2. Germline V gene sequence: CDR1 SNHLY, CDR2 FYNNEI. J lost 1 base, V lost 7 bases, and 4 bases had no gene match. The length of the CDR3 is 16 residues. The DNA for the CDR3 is TGTGCCAGCATGGGGACTAGCGGGATGTCCTACAATGAGCAGTTCTTC. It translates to CASMGTSGMSYNEQFF. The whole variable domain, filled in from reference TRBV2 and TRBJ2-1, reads EPEVTQTPSHQVTQMGQEVILRCVPISNHLYFYWYRQILGQKVEFLVSFYNNEISEKSEIFDDQFSVERPDGSNFTLKIRSTKLEDSAMYFCASMGTSGMSYNEQFFGPGTRLTVL.

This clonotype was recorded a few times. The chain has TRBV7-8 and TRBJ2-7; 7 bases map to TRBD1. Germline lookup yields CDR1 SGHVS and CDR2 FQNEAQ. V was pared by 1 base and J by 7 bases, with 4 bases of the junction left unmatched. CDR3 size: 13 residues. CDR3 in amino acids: CASSLETGIEQYF. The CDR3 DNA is TGTGCCAGCAGCTTAGAGACAGGGATTGAGCAGTACTTC.

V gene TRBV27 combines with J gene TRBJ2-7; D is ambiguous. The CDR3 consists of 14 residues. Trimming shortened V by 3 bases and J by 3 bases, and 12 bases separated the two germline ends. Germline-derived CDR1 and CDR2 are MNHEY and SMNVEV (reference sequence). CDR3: CASSLASRNYEQYF. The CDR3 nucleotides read TGTGCCAGCAGTTTGGCCTCTCGGAACTACGAGCAGTACTTC.